This T cell receptor beta chain was retrieved from a study of T-cell memory formation after mild COVID-19. The CDR3 consists of 14 residues. Germline CDR1 is SEHNR and CDR2 is FQNEAQ (reference sequence). V lost 6 bases and J 9 bases, leaving 20 bases between the germline ends. TCR alpha and TCR beta cDNA libraries carrying sample barcodes and UMIs were produced by 5'RACE using constant-segment primers. TCRdb ran MiXCR on the 5' RACE reads and lists one entry per CDR3 protein. Counted here are 500,000 to 550,000 distinct CDR3 sequences, over 20% occurring once; the ten biggest clones make up around 13%.

This TCR was recovered from an adult woman who had mild COVID-19 (a few samples of this study predate the infection). Cell type and time point are not known. Sequencing was performed on PBMCs or a T cell subset sorted from them (not recorded which). V usage is TRBV7-9 and J usage is TRBJ1-1; tentatively, D is TRBD1 (5 bases). The CDR3 DNA is TGTGCCAGCAGTCTCCAGGGCGGAGGAAATAAAGCTTTCTTT. This gives the protein CASSLQGGGNKAFF.